This TCR beta chain was identified in a study of shared clonotypes between healthy human individuals. From germline, CDR1 is SGDLS and CDR2 YYNGEE. V was clipped by 4 bases and J by 4 bases; unmatched bases: 6. The length of the CDR3 is 14 residues. The table came from immunoSEQ multiplex PCR; TCRdb's copy has only in-frame clones and leaves some out. The table records roughly 2.4 million clones, about 94% of them present only once. This chain connects TRBV9 to TRBJ2-3, with 7 bases aligning to TRBD2. This receptor was identified in a man younger than 35 in good health. The source material was naive CD4+ T cells sorted from blood. As for subset: CD45RA+ positively selected. Here the CDR3 DNA reads TGTGCCAGCAGCCCCCAGCGGGGATCAGATACGCAGTATTTT. This codes for CASSPQRGSDTQYF.